This is a list of T cell receptor beta chains from one sample in a study of T-cell reconstitution after alpha-beta-depleted transplantation in children. In TCRdb, the PCR reads were re-called with MiXCR into one record per CDR3 protein. The sample has about 980,000 distinct CDR3 sequences, roughly 29% seen once; the top ten hold around 30%. This material consisted of PBMCs, mostly from graft donor cells, taken 360 days after TCRalphabeta/CD19-depleted stem cell transplant. The receptors shown here come from a boy in the first two years of life who had a stem cell transplant for SCID, so the T cells may come from the graft donor. The CDR3 runs from the conserved cysteine through the conserved F or W. Each record gives: CDR3 protein, CDR3 DNA, J gene, clone size, V gene, D gene. The D gene is left open where the match is weak. Clone size is shown for a subset of rows, as once, few, many or a class of expanded clone.

CASSLGRQGAKELLRTGANVLTF	TGTGCCAGCAGCTTGGGTCGGCAGGGGGCGAAGGAGCTTTTGAGGACTGGGGCCAACGTCCTGACTTTC	TRBJ2-6	once	TRBV5-4	TRBD1
CSVEEGGKETQYF	TGCAGCGTTGAAGAAGGCGGGAAAGAGACCCAGTACTTC	TRBJ2-5	.	TRBV29-1	.
CSARGLSFGGSTQYF	TGCAGTGCTAGAGGACTATCTTTTGGAGGGAGTACGCAGTATTTT	TRBJ2-3	.	TRBV20-1	.
CASSLNPISGGDADTQYF	TGTGCCAGCAGCTTAAATCCCATTAGCGGGGGGGACGCAGATACGCAGTATTTT	TRBJ2-3	few	TRBV11-2	TRBD2
CASSGLLMNTEAFF	TGTGCCAGCAGTGGACTCCTCATGAACACTGAAGCTTTCTTT	TRBJ1-1	few	TRBV12-3/TRBV12-4	.
CASSRTSWTDTQYF	TGTGCCAGCAGTCGGACTAGTTGGACAGATACGCAGTATTTT	TRBJ2-3	.	TRBV12-3/TRBV12-4	TRBD2
CASSPRDVSYEQYF	TGTGCCAGCAGTCCCCGGGACGTCTCCTACGAGCAGTACTTC	TRBJ2-7	once	TRBV12-3/TRBV12-4	.
CASSQSGGGAGNEQFF	TGTGCCAGCAGCCAATCAGGCGGGGGGGCGGGGAATGAGCAGTTCTTC	TRBJ2-1	.	TRBV3-1	TRBD2
CATSLSSHTEAFF	TGTGCCACCAGTTTATCGTCCCACACTGAAGCTTTCTTT	TRBJ1-1	.	TRBV28	.
CSGQAGSDNTEAFF	TGCAGCGGTCAAGCGGGCAGTGATAACACTGAAGCTTTCTTT	TRBJ1-1	few	TRBV29-1	.
CASSVLAGGNPGEQYF	TGTGCCAGCAGCGTACTAGCGGGGGGGAACCCAGGGGAGCAGTACTTC	TRBJ2-7	.	TRBV9	TRBD2
CASSFPGLVNNEQFF	TGTGCCAGCAGTTTCCCTGGACTAGTAAACAATGAGCAGTTCTTC	TRBJ2-1	few	TRBV28	TRBD2
CASSRGREAFF	TGTGCCAGCAGTCGAGGCAGGGAAGCTTTCTTT	TRBJ1-1	many	TRBV2	.
CASSYRDRVDQPQHF	TGTGCCAGCAGTTACCGTGACAGGGTGGATCAGCCCCAGCATTTT	TRBJ1-5	.	TRBV6-2/TRBV6-3	TRBD1
CSARDSPIAQYF	TGCAGTGCTAGAGATAGCCCCATCGCGCAGTATTTT	TRBJ2-3	.	TRBV20-1	.
CSASRPGGGQTQYF	TGCAGTGCTAGCAGGCCCGGGGGGGGGCAGACCCAGTACTTC	TRBJ2-5	.	TRBV20-1	TRBD2
CASTDWPSYEQYF	TGTGCCAGCACCGACTGGCCCTCCTACGAGCAGTACTTC	TRBJ2-7	few	TRBV28	.
CSARRQGNGELFF	TGCAGTGCTAGAAGACAGGGTAATGGGGAGCTGTTTTTT	TRBJ2-2	few	TRBV20-1	TRBD1
CSATTGQWNQPQHF	TGCAGTGCAACTACGGGACAGTGGAATCAGCCCCAGCATTTT	TRBJ1-5	few	TRBV20-1	TRBD1
CASSELSESSYNEQFF	TGTGCCAGCAGTGAATTATCAGAGAGCTCCTACAATGAGCAGTTCTTC	TRBJ2-1	few	TRBV25-1	.
CASSLARVVAGELFF	TGTGCCAGCAGCTTAGCCAGGGTTGTCGCCGGGGAGCTGTTTTTT	TRBJ2-2	many	TRBV7-8	.
CSARGAQGYFTDTQYF	TGCAGTGCTAGGGGGGCCCAGGGCTACTTCACAGATACGCAGTATTTT	TRBJ2-3	.	TRBV20-1	.
CASSSWDRAVQETQYF	TGTGCCAGCAGCTCTTGGGACAGGGCGGTGCAAGAGACCCAGTACTTC	TRBJ2-5	few	TRBV7-6	TRBD1
CASSPRRSREENIQYF	TGTGCCAGCAGTCCTAGGCGATCCAGGGAGGAAAACATTCAGTACTTC	TRBJ2-4	few	TRBV12-3/TRBV12-4	.
CASSHPGGGTEAFF	TGTGCCAGCAGTCACCCAGGGGGCGGCACTGAAGCTTTCTTT	TRBJ1-1	.	TRBV6-5	TRBD1
CASSSTSGALFSYEQYF	TGTGCCAGCAGTTCGACTAGCGGGGCACTATTCTCCTACGAGCAGTACTTC	TRBJ2-7	few	TRBV6-2/TRBV6-3	TRBD2
CASSAQGMSGELFF	TGTGCCAGCAGTGCTCAGGGGATGTCCGGGGAGCTGTTTTTT	TRBJ2-2	few	TRBV6-1	.
CATQDTFRKSTDTQYF	TGTGCCACACAAGACACGTTCCGAAAGTCCACAGATACGCAGTATTTT	TRBJ2-3	.	TRBV6-5	.
CASSLGVSETQYF	TGTGCCAGCAGCTTAGGTGTGTCGGAGACCCAGTACTTC	TRBJ2-5	few	TRBV7-9	.